The T cell receptor (beta chain) under discussion was sequenced for a study of vaccination and CD4 T cells after COVID-19. The trim removed 0 bases at V and 0 bases at J, leaving 8 bases unmatched. The CDR3 has 17 residues. The germline gives CDR1 MNHEY, CDR2 SVGAGI. Once obtained from cultured CD4+ T cells, the DNA was sequenced using the Oncomine TCR Beta short-read assay. TCRdb itself ran the PCR reads through MiXCR, one entry per CDR3 protein. Among about 25,000 distinct CDR3 sequences listed, roughly 67% were seen once. Note on this clonotype: Its antigen is unidentified.

Treatment noted: roughly 10-day PBMC culture with coronavirus spike peptide pools or control peptides (ViraFEST assay). This receptor was identified in a human donor who received a COVID-19 vaccine. The material sequenced was CD4+ T cells from blood, cultured in vitro, taken after SARS-CoV-2 vaccination. J is TRBJ2-7 and V is TRBV6-5, with 7 bases lining up with TRBD2. The CDR3 reads CASSYSPSSGPSYEQYF. The CDR3 region has the DNA TGTGCCAGCAGTTACTCTCCATCTAGCGGTCCCTCCTACGAGCAGTACTTC.